The clone carrying this T cell receptor beta chain came up a few times. This sample was included in a study of cytomegalovirus exposure and HLA in healthy donors. V was trimmed by 1 base and J by 6 bases, leaving 10 bases between them. Germline V gives CDR1 MNHEY, CDR2 SVGAGI. The CDR3 is 13 amino acids. In the PCR, 60 Vbeta and 13 Jbeta primers were used. Using immunoSEQ multiplex PCR, the repertoire was profiled, and TCRdb retains in-frame clones only, with some absent. Of some 150,000 clones in the sample, roughly four fifths were seen once. The source is a middle-aged man in good health and CMV-seropositive. V usage is TRBV6-5 and J usage is TRBJ2-7; maybe TRBD1 (7 bases). Sequencing was carried out using PBMCs. This CDR3 reads CASSYWQGGEQYF. The CDR3, as DNA: TGTGCCAGCAGTTACTGGCAGGGGGGCGAGCAGTACTTC.